The 23 T cell receptor beta chains given below trace back to one sample, sequenced in a study of blood T cell repertoires in COVID-19. The table came from immunoSEQ multiplex PCR; TCRdb's copy has only in-frame clones and leaves some out. This sample carries 80,000 to 95,000 clones, roughly 76% of them seen once, and the ten largest clones take roughly 15%. Sequenced input: peripheral blood. These receptors all come from a woman older than 75 with active or convalescent COVID-19.

The V call is TRBV19, the J call TRBJ1-5, with 7 nucleotides matching TRBD1. V lost 6 bases to trimming and J lost 4 bases; unmatched junction nucleotides: 6. Germline V gene sequence: CDR1 LNHDA, CDR2 SQIVND (reference sequence). The CDR3 is made up of 14 amino acids. The CDR3 region is CASRQQGFNQPQHF. The CDR3 DNA reads TGTGCCAGTAGACAACAGGGGTTTAATCAGCCCCAGCATTTT.

A single count supports this clone. The chain is built from TRBV29-1 and TRBJ2-2; TRBD2 matches 9 bases. The germline V gene has CDR1 SQVTM and CDR2 ANQGSEA. V dropped 5 bases and J dropped 4; count of bases not matched to a gene: 8. CDR3 length: 15 residues. In DNA form, the CDR3 reads TGCAGCGTTCGACTAGCGGTCGCCCCCACCGGGGAGCTGTTTTTT. Translation: CSVRLAVAPTGELFF.

The chain employs TRBV28 and TRBJ2-3; TRBD1 matches 7 bases. CDR3 length: 14 amino acids. The V gene end was trimmed by 4 bases and the J gene end by 5 bases; junction bases not matched to a gene: 6. CDR1 and CDR2 from the germline V gene are MDHEN and SYDVKM. CDR3 DNA: TGTGCCAGCAGTTCGGACAGGTCCGGAGATACGCAGTATTTT. It codes for CASSSDRSGDTQYF.

This chain uses TRBV5-1 with TRBJ2-5; 8 nucleotides agree with TRBD2. This CDR3 has 14 amino acids. Germline values: CDR1 SGHRS, CDR2 YFSETQ. Trimming cost V 5 bases and J 2 bases; bases outside gene matches: 5. CDR3: CASSGAGVQETQYF. The CDR3 DNA follows: TGCGCCAGCAGTGGAGCGGGGGTGCAAGAGACCCAGTACTTC.

This chain uses TRBV5-6 with TRBJ1-5; D is perhaps TRBD1 (5 bases). This CDR3 has 15 amino acids. Per germline, CDR1 SGHDT and CDR2 YYEEEE. Between the trimmed V and J ends, which lost 1 base and 2 bases, there was a span of 10 bases. CDR3 amino acids: CASSLWGGGNQPQHF. CDR3 DNA: TGTGCCAGCAGCTTGTGGGGCGGTGGCAATCAGCCCCAGCATTTT.

The sample holds one count of this clone. This chain connects TRBV3-1 (or the pseudogene TRBV3-2) to TRBJ1-3; D gene ambiguous. Between the trimmed V and J ends, which lost 0 bases and 0 bases, there was a span of 12 bases. CDR1 LGHDT and CDR2 YNNKEL come from the germline V gene (reference sequence). The CDR3 is 17 residues long. The CDR3 nucleotides read TGTGCCAGCAGCCAAGATCGGCAGGCCGACTCTGGAAACACCATATATTTT. It codes for CASSQDRQADSGNTIYF.

V usage is TRBV5-1 and J usage is TRBJ2-7; 9 nucleotides align to TRBD1. With V trimmed by 4 bases and J by 6 bases, 8 bases remained unmatched. The CDR3 has 14 amino acids. Looked up from germline, CDR1 is SGHRS and CDR2 is YFSETQ. The CDR3 region is CASSQGQGKGEQYF. Written as DNA, the CDR3 is TGCGCCAGCAGCCAAGGACAGGGGAAGGGCGAGCAGTACTTC.

The chain combines TRBV7-2 with TRBJ2-3; 12 nucleotides agree with TRBD2. This CDR3 contains 16 residues. Germline V gene sequence: CDR1 SGHTA, CDR2 FQGNSA. After removal of 5 bases from V and 5 bases from J, the junction contained 8 bases not matched to a gene. CDR3: CASSELLAGGLDTQYF. In DNA, the CDR3 is TGTGCCAGCAGCGAGTTACTAGCGGGAGGCTTAGATACGCAGTATTTT.

V gene TRBV27 combines with J gene TRBJ2-3; TRBD2 might be the D (7 bases). V was pared by 6 bases and J by 4 bases, with 20 bases between. Germline CDR1 is MNHEY and CDR2 is SMNVEV (reference sequence). CDR3 length: 16 residues. The CDR3 reads CASRPQTGLGADTQYF. CDR3 bases: TGTGCCAGCAGGCCCCAGACAGGACTAGGGGCAGATACGCAGTATTTT.

In its sample, this clone was seen a few times. The chain couples TRBV7-9 to TRBJ2-6, with no clear D. V lost 2 bases and J 2 bases, leaving 10 bases between the germline ends. The V gene's germline CDR1 is SEHNR and CDR2 FQNEAQ (reference sequence). CDR3 size: 16 residues. The CDR3 is CASSLSVLAGANVLTF. The CDR3 region has the DNA TGTGCCAGCAGCTTATCAGTTTTGGCTGGGGCCAACGTCCTGACTTTC.

This chain joins TRBV5-1 and TRBJ2-1, with D perhaps TRBD2 (5 bases). The CDR3 has 15 residues. Trimming took off 1 base at V and 5 bases at J, with 13 bases between the two ends. The germline V gene encodes CDR1 SGHRS and CDR2 YFSETQ. The chain's CDR3 is CASSLSLGSHNEQFF. The CDR3 DNA reads TGCGCCAGCAGCTTGTCACTAGGTTCACACAATGAGCAGTTCTTC.

The genes are TRBV28 and TRBJ2-7; no clear D gene. The CDR3 has 12 amino acids. Germline CDR1 and CDR2: MDHEN and SYDVKM. V dropped 6 bases and J dropped 2 bases, with 8 bases sitting between them. The CDR3 coding sequence is TGTGCCAGCAGCCCTGTCCCCTACGAGCAGTACTTC. Amino acid sequence: CASSPVPYEQYF.

Details on this clone: Lacking the conserved final phenylalanine or tryptophan, this CDR3 likely reflects a read error. The CDR3, as DNA: TGTGCCAGCAGCACCGACAGGTCCACTGAAGCTTTCCTT. It specifies CASSTDRSTEAFL. The genes are TRBV2 and TRBJ1-1; weak D call: TRBD1 (6 bases). This CDR3 contains 13 residues. The ends were cut back, 6 bases at V and 4 bases at J, with 12 bases in the middle. The germline V gene has CDR1 SNHLY and CDR2 FYNNEI.

This chain links TRBV15 with TRBJ2-5; TRBD1 agrees at 9 bases. Looked up from germline, CDR1 is LNHNV and CDR2 is YYDKDF (reference sequence). This CDR3 comprises 16 residues. The V segment lost 4 bases and the J segment 3 bases; nucleotides outside the gene matches: 9. The CDR3 loop is CATSNSGTGIEETQYF. The CDR3 DNA follows: TGTGCCACCAGCAACTCGGGGACAGGGATCGAAGAGACCCAGTACTTC.

The chain couples TRBV6-6 to TRBJ2-7, with 9 bases identical to TRBD1. The length of the CDR3 is 13 residues. CDR1 and CDR2 (germline): MNHNY, SVGAGI (reference sequence). J gave up 4 bases and V 6 bases, and 4 bases lay outside the gene matches. CDR3 DNA sequence: TGTGCCAGCAGCCGGGGACAGGGTTACGAGCAGTACTTC. It encodes CASSRGQGYEQYF.

As regards this clone: Other DNA sequences in this sample translate to the same CDR3. The rearrangement links TRBV7-3 to TRBJ2-3; 10 bases align to TRBD2. Germline CDR1 is SGHTA and CDR2 is FQGTGA. Losses at the gene ends were 5 bases for V and 4 bases for J; bases not matched to a gene: 3. This CDR3 has 14 amino acids. The CDR3 DNA follows: TGTGCCAGCAGCCCCGGACTAGCGGCAGATACGCAGTATTTT. Residues: CASSPGLAADTQYF.

The chain joins TRBV6-6 to TRBJ1-6; TRBD1 matches 7 bases. Germline V gene data show CDR1 as MNHNY and CDR2 as SVGAGI (reference sequence). The CDR3 length is 14 residues. Losses at the gene ends were 4 bases for V and 4 bases for J; bases not matched to a gene: 1. The CDR3 reads CASSSGQYNSPLHF. The DNA of the CDR3 is TGTGCCAGCAGTTCGGGACAGTATAATTCACCCCTCCACTTT.

This rearrangement joins TRBV2 to TRBJ2-2, with a weak D call TRBD1 (5 bases). V shed 6 bases and J shed 9 bases, with 11 bases lying between them. Germline V gene lookup returns CDR1 SNHLY and CDR2 FYNNEI. This CDR3 contains 12 residues. In DNA form, the CDR3 reads TGTGCCAGCAGAGGGGTGGGCCGGGAGCTGTTTTTT. The encoded protein is CASRGVGRELFF.

The chain uses TRBV5-8 and TRBJ1-2; D uncertain. V was clipped by 3 bases and J by 4 bases, with 7 bases between them. CDR1 and CDR2 (germline): SGHTS, YDEGEE. The CDR3 totals 12 residues. CDR3 sequence (DNA): TGTGCCAGCAGCTACGGGGTCTATGGCTACACCTTC. Its protein is CASSYGVYGYTF.

In this sample, this clone turned up once. The V call is TRBV25-1, the J call TRBJ2-7; 10 nucleotides line up with TRBD2. The CDR3 sequence is 14 residues long. V was clipped by 4 bases and J by 0 bases; unmatched bases: 0. In germline, CDR1 is MGHDK, CDR2 SYGVNS. DNA for the CDR3: TGTGCCAGCAGTGGACTAGCGGGCTCCTACGAGCAGTACTTC. Encoded protein: CASSGLAGSYEQYF.

The rearrangement links TRBV6-5 to TRBJ1-5; 8 bases agree with TRBD1. CDR1 and CDR2 from the germline V gene are MNHEY and SVGAGI. V was clipped by 6 bases and J by 5 bases; unmatched bases: 0. This CDR3 spans 12 amino acids. For the CDR3, the DNA is TGTGCCAGCAGGACAGGGGATCAGCCCCAGCATTTT. This gives the protein CASRTGDQPQHF.

The chain links TRBV2 to TRBJ1-5; no reliable D call. V shed 6 bases and J shed 0 bases, with 6 bases lying between them. Germline CDR1 SNHLY, CDR2 FYNNEI. CDR3 length equals 13 residues. CDR3 coding DNA: TGTGCCAGCAGCGTACTTAGCAATCAGCCCCAGCATTTT. Its protein is CASSVLSNQPQHF. The full variable domain, completed using reference TRBV2 and TRBJ1-5, is EPEVTQTPSHQVTQMGQEVILRCVPISNHLYFYWYRQILGQKVEFLVSFYNNEISEKSEIFDDQFSVERPDGSNFTLKIRSTKLEDSAMYFCASSVLSNQPQHFGDGTRLSIL.

This clone was observed a few times. The CDR3 DNA reads as TGTGCCAGCCGGGGGACTGAAGCTTTCTTT. Amino acids: CASRGTEAFF. The chain uses TRBV6-6 and TRBJ1-1; D may be TRBD1 (5 bases). V lost 8 bases to trimming and J lost 5 bases, with 6 bases between them. CDR3 length: 10 residues. Germline loops: CDR1 MNHNY, CDR2 SVGAGI (reference sequence).